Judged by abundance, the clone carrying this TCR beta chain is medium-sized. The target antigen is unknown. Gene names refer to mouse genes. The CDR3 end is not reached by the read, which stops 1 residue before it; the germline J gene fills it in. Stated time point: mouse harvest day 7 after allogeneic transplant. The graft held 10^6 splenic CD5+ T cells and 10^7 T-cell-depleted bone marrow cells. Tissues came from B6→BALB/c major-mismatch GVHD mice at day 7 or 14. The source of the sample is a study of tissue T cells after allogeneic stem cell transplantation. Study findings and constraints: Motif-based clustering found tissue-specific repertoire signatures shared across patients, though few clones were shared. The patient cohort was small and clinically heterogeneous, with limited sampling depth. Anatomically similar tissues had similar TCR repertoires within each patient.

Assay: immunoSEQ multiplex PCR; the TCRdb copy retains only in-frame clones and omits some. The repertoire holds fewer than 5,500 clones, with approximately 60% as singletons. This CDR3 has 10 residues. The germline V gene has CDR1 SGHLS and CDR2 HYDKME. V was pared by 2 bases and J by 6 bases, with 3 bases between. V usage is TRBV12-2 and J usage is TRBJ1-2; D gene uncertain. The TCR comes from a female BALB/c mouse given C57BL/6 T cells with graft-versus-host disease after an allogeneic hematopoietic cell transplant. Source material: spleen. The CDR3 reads CASSPADYTF. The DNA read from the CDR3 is TGTGCCAGCTCTCCCGCCGACTACACC.